Shown below are 4 T cell receptor beta chains from a single sample sequenced in a study of tumor-infiltrating lymphocytes in primary liver carcinoma (dated by TCRdb to 2016 to 2017). The sequencing machine was an Illumina HiSeq 2500. Using a constant-region primer and ProtoScript II reverse transcriptase, TCRbeta-specific cDNA was reverse-transcribed from around 500 ng total RNA. The TCRbeta libraries were prepared through three rounds of nested multiplex PCR following a slightly modified ARM-PCR procedure. Multiplex TRBV1-TRBV30 forward primers and a Cbeta reverse primer were used in the first two PCR rounds, each of which was run for approximately 10 cycles. Using fastp trimming at Q25 and MiXCR clonotype assembly, TCRdb reanalyzed the public sequencing data and kept in-frame beta chains. Every distinct CDR3 protein forms one entry, paired with its most common genes and DNA. The sample table holds some 190,000 distinct CDR3 sequences, of which over 80% were seen once. Less than 20% of the sample is held by the ten biggest clonotypes.

Total RNA and DNA were co-extracted from roughly 18-30 mg of bulk tissue with the AllPrep DNA/RNA mini kit, without cell sorting. The sequenced material came from tumor tissue from primary liver carcinoma. The receptors were gathered from a man aged 35-49 years with primary liver carcinoma and hepatitis B virus infection.

This clonotype was recorded a few times. At one boundary the junction diverges from the germline segment, which might be a read error. V usage is TRBV11-2 and J usage is TRBJ1-6, with 7 bases matching TRBD1. This CDR3 region has 16 residues. In germline, CDR1 is SGHAT, CDR2 FQNNGV. In DNA, the CDR3 is TGTGCCAGCAACTTCGCCGCCGGGACAGCGAATTCACACCTCCACTTT. It yields the protein CASNFAAGTANSHLHF. The whole variable domain, remainder taken from reference TRBV11-2 and TRBJ1-6, is EAGVAQSPRYKIIEKRQSVAFWCNPISGHATLYWYQQILGQGPKLLIQFQNNGVVDDSQLPKDRFSAERLKGVDSTLKIQPAKLEDSAVYLCASNFAAGTANSHLHFGNGTRLTVT.

The rearrangement links TRBV12-3 or TRBV12-4 to TRBJ1-5, with no clear D. This CDR3 spans 12 amino acids. V lost 6 bases and J lost 11, with 14 bases in between. CDR3: CASSVETGSQHF. CDR3 DNA sequence: TGTGCCAGCAGCGTCGAAACCGGGTCCCAGCATTTT.

The chain carries TRBV4-1 and TRBJ2-7; TRBD1 or TRBD2 may be the D gene (6 bases each). This CDR3 spans 12 amino acids. Germline values: CDR1 MGHRA, CDR2 YSYEKL. The CDR3 reads CAISSRGDEQYF. CDR3 DNA: TGCGCTATCAGCTCAAGGGGGGACGAGCAGTACTTC.

Remarks on this clonotype: Since no conserved phenylalanine or tryptophan closes the CDR3, a read error is the likely cause. The J gene is TRBJ2-4, the V gene TRBV11-1, with 13 bases that match TRBD2. This CDR3 is built from 17 residues. Germline CDR1 SGHAT, CDR2 FQDESV (reference sequence). This chain's CDR3 is CASRFPGTSGTKNIQYL. CDR3 nucleotide sequence: TGTGCTAGCAGATTTCCTGGGACTAGCGGGACCAAAAACATTCAGTACCTC.